This TCR beta chain was retrieved from a study of beta chain features in type 1 diabetes. General study findings and limits: For Type 1 diabetes patients, all four CD4+ subsets carried TCRB CDR3s that were moderately but significantly shorter. No resolution was reached here on whether HLA type influences TCRB rearrangement.

The length of the CDR3 is 14 residues. Germline V lookup: CDR1 SGHDT, CDR2 YYEEEE. V lost 2 bases and J 1 base, leaving 10 bases between the germline ends. This clone was seen a handful of times. Its antigen is unidentified. Expressed TCRB transcripts were sequenced because the entire RNA isolate underwent reverse transcription. The read count averaged about 3.6 million across naive, central memory and regulatory T cell samples. Using immunoSEQ multiplex PCR, the repertoire was profiled, and TCRdb retains in-frame clones only, with some absent. The profile shows hundreds of thousands of clones, roughly 13% of them singletons.

Sequencing was done on a sample of naive CD4+ T cells from blood. The sequence came from a man between 18 and 29 years old with type 1 diabetes. The chain combines TRBV5-6 with TRBJ2-7; D not certain. The chain's CDR3 is CASSFPPHSYEQYF. For the CDR3, the DNA is TGTGCCAGCAGCTTCCCGCCCCATTCCTACGAGCAGTACTTC.